These 9 T cell receptor beta chains share one sample of origin, sequenced in a study of cytomegalovirus exposure and HLA in healthy donors. Vbeta (60) and Jbeta (13) primers were used in the PCR. Repertoires were generated with immunoSEQ multiplex PCR, while TCRdb's copy carries only in-frame clones and drops some. The sample includes about 130,000 clones, 70% of them seen just once. The sequenced sample consisted of PBMCs. These receptors all come from a woman between 55 and 75 years old in good health and CMV-seropositive.

The sample holds a few counts of this clone. The chain joins TRBV6-1 to TRBJ1-1; D is possibly TRBD1 (6 bases). The germline V gene has CDR1 MNHNS and CDR2 SASEGT. Between the trimmed V and J ends, which lost 6 bases and 10 bases, there was a span of 15 bases. This CDR3 has 12 amino acids. The CDR3: CASRQDSRLAFF. Written as DNA, the CDR3 is TGTGCCAGCAGACAGGACAGTCGGTTAGCTTTCTTT.

The chain combines TRBV6-5 with TRBJ2-7, with 7 bases matching TRBD1. The CDR3 length is 15 residues. Germline CDR1 MNHEY, CDR2 SVGAGI. The V gene end was trimmed by 5 bases and the J gene end by 5 bases; junction bases not matched to a gene: 12. CDR3 protein: CASSPGQAGPDEQYF. CDR3 coding DNA: TGTGCCAGCAGTCCCGGACAGGCGGGTCCTGACGAGCAGTACTTC.

The J gene is TRBJ2-5, the V gene TRBV6-1, with TRBD2 matching over 8 bases. The CDR3 loop spans 15 amino acids. The germline V gene encodes CDR1 MNHNS and CDR2 SASEGT. V shed 2 bases and J 5 bases; nucleotides not matched to a gene: 7. DNA for the CDR3: TGTGCCAGCAGTGAATTGGGACTAGTTCGGGAGACCCAGTACTTC. It codes for CASSELGLVRETQYF.

This chain joins TRBV15 and TRBJ2-6; 12 bases agree with TRBD1. V gave up 3 bases and J gave up 2 bases; unmatched junction bases: 5. Germline values: CDR1 LNHNV, CDR2 YYDKDF (reference sequence). This CDR3 has 18 residues. CDR3: CATSRTGTGGAGANVLTF. CDR3 DNA sequence: TGTGCCACCAGCAGGACCGGGACAGGGGGCGCTGGGGCCAACGTCCTGACTTTC.

This clone appeared a few times. This rearrangement joins TRBV5-8 to TRBJ1-4, with TRBD1 matching over 7 bases. Losses at the gene ends were 4 bases for V and 4 bases for J; bases not matched to a gene: 7. This CDR3 comprises 15 residues. Germline CDR1 and CDR2: SGHTS and YDEGEE. CDR3 protein: CASSPGTAFNEKLFF. CDR3 DNA: TGTGCCAGCAGCCCAGGGACAGCATTTAATGAAAAACTGTTTTTT.

The chain has TRBV30 and TRBJ2-7; 8 bases align to TRBD2. This CDR3 region has 15 residues. J gave up 3 bases and V 2 bases, and 9 bases lay outside the gene matches. The germline gives CDR1 GTSNPN, CDR2 SVGIG (reference sequence). The CDR3 loop reads CAWSPGGVLGYEQYF. The DNA of the CDR3 is TGTGCCTGGAGTCCCGGGGGGGTTCTCGGCTACGAGCAGTACTTC.

The V call is TRBV5-1, the J call TRBJ2-3; the D gene is possibly TRBD2 (6 bases). The germline V and J ends were trimmed by 7 bases and 5 bases, with 17 bases remaining between them. The CDR3 length is 14 residues. Germline V lookup: CDR1 SGHRS, CDR2 YFSETQ. CDR3 sequence reads: CASRDGSGGDTQYF. The CDR3 bases are TGCGCCAGCCGAGACGGGAGTGGGGGAGATACGCAGTATTTT.

The chain links TRBV28 to TRBJ2-2, with D maybe TRBD2 (7 bases). The V and J ends lost 5 bases and 4 bases respectively, with 23 bases between them. This CDR3 has 18 amino acids. Per the germline V gene, CDR1 is MDHEN and CDR2 is SYDVKM. The CDR3 is CASSRLGGGRGFTGELFF. CDR3 bases: TGTGCCAGCAGTCGCCTTGGGGGCGGGAGAGGTTTCACCGGGGAGCTGTTTTTT.

The genes are TRBV28 and TRBJ2-7; 11 bases line up with TRBD2. Germline trimming cut 7 bases from V and 2 bases from J; bases unmatched to any gene: 4. The CDR3 is 14 amino acids. Per the germline V gene, CDR1 is MDHEN and CDR2 is SYDVKM. DNA of the CDR3: TGTGCCAGCATAGGGACTAGCGGACCCTACGAGCAGTACTTC. As protein: CASIGTSGPYEQYF. The variable domain in full, completed from reference TRBV28 and TRBJ2-7, reads DVKVTQSSRYLVKRTGEKVFLECVQDMDHENMFWYRQDPGLGLRLIYFSYDVKMKEKGDIPEGYSVSREKKERFSLILESASTNQTSMYLCASIGTSGPYEQYFGPGTRLTVT.